This T cell receptor beta chain was sequenced for a study of OX40 agonist ivuxolimab in advanced cancers. Study information: In three patients, partial responses were observed, one with hepatocellular carcinoma and two with cutaneous melanoma. The study, taken as a whole, reports: Clonal expansion from baseline to week 6 occurred in both CD4+ and CD8+ T cells. CD8+ T cells (on average) carried more expanded clones than CD4+ T cells.

Trimming took 4 bases from V and 4 from J, leaving 10 bases between them. The CDR3 runs 13 residues. Germline values: CDR1 MNHNY, CDR2 SVGAGI (reference sequence). In this sample, this clone turned up once. Its antigen is still unknown. Measured with immunoSEQ multiplex PCR; TCRdb has only the in-frame clones, and not every one. The sample consists of under 95,000 clones, roughly nine tenths of them appearing once. The source of this sequence is an adult with an advanced solid tumor such as melanoma, head and neck, liver or kidney cancer. The chain uses TRBV6-6 and TRBJ2-5, with D tentatively TRBD1 (6 bases). The source material was CD4+ or CD8+ T cells sorted from blood, sampled in a trial of the OX40 agonist ivuxolimab. The CDR3 reads CASSSNRVETQYF. CDR3 coding DNA: TGTGCCAGCAGTTCAAACAGGGTAGAGACCCAGTACTTC.